This passage covers 21 T cell receptor beta chains from one sample sequenced in a study of response to subunit inactivated influenza vaccine. Via MiXCR, TCRdb re-called the RT-PCR reads, giving one row per CDR3 protein. The sample gives over 650,000 distinct CDR3 sequences, 18% of which show up once; approximately 10% is in the top ten. The sample was PBMCs from blood, taken roughly 5 days after vaccination. The receptors originated from a man aged 45 to 65 who received an inactivated influenza vaccine.

This clonotype was detected only a few times. The chain combines TRBV24-1 with TRBJ2-1; TRBD1 agrees at 11 bases. The CDR3 extends over 15 amino acids. V trimming: 3 bases; J trimming: 6 bases; junction bases outside the gene matches: 3. CDR1 KGHDR and CDR2 SFDVKD come from the germline V gene. CDR3 in DNA: TGTGCCACCAGTGATCCGGGACAGGGGGTCAATGAGCAGTTCTTC. This sequence encodes CATSDPGQGVNEQFF.

The V call is TRBV9, the J call TRBJ1-3, with 9 bases identical to TRBD1. This CDR3 is built from 18 residues. Germline trimming cut 3 bases from V and 3 bases from J; bases unmatched to any gene: 13. Germline CDR1 reads SGDLS; CDR2 reads YYNGEE. This CDR3 reads CASSALGGTGLGGNTIYF. DNA of the CDR3: TGTGCCAGCAGCGCCCTGGGAGGGACAGGGCTGGGTGGAAACACCATATATTTT.

A few counts support this clonotype. The CDR3 nucleotides are TGTGCCAGCAGTACTACCGCGCAGGACCGCACTGAAGCTTTCTTT. Translated, it gives CASSTTAQDRTEAFF. V is TRBV12-3 or TRBV12-4 and J is TRBJ1-1, with no clear D. V shed 5 bases and J shed 4 bases, with 17 bases lying between them. This CDR3 has 15 residues.

This clonotype was found a few times. This chain's CDR3 is CASSQEAGGSNSPLHF. As DNA, the CDR3 is TGTGCCAGCAGCCAAGAGGCAGGGGGCTCTAATTCACCCCTCCACTTT. The V gene is TRBV4-2, the J gene TRBJ1-6, with 8 bases that match TRBD1. The CDR3 runs 16 residues. Germline trimming cut 0 bases from V and 6 bases from J; bases unmatched to any gene: 4. Germline V gives CDR1 LGHNA, CDR2 YNFKEQ.

This chain links TRBV6-6 with TRBJ2-7; unclear D gene. From germline, CDR1 is MNHNY and CDR2 SVGAGI (reference sequence). The CDR3 is 12 amino acids. Between the trimmed V and J ends, which lost 1 base and 5 bases, there was a span of 6 bases. Here the CDR3 reads CASSYLGNEQYF. CDR3 DNA sequence: TGTGCCAGCAGTTACTTGGGGAACGAGCAGTACTTC.

The V gene is TRBV2, the J gene TRBJ1-3; the D is unclear. CDR1 SNHLY and CDR2 FYNNEI come from the germline V gene. Deletions cut 7 bases from V and 4 bases from J, with 14 bases between. This CDR3 comprises 14 residues. In DNA form, the CDR3 reads TGTGCCAGCACTAGGGTGGAAGGAGGAAACACCATATATTTT. It translates to CASTRVEGGNTIYF. The whole variable domain, remainder taken from reference TRBV2 and TRBJ1-3, is EPEVTQTPSHQVTQMGQEVILRCVPISNHLYFYWYRQILGQKVEFLVSFYNNEISEKSEIFDDQFSVERPDGSNFTLKIRSTKLEDSAMYFCASTRVEGGNTIYFGEGSWLTVV.

This clonotype came up a few times. The chain is built from TRBV28 and TRBJ2-7, with D possibly matching TRBD1 (5 bases). Germline-derived CDR1 and CDR2 are MDHEN and SYDVKM. The CDR3 covers 15 residues. Trimming removed 5 bases from V and 3 bases from J, with 17 bases in between. The CDR3 DNA reads TGTGCCAGCAGTCCCCTGCTCACAGGCGACTACGAGCAGTACTTC. This translates into CASSPLLTGDYEQYF. Full variable domain (remainder filled in from reference TRBV28 and TRBJ2-7): DVKVTQSSRYLVKRTGEKVFLECVQDMDHENMFWYRQDPGLGLRLIYFSYDVKMKEKGDIPEGYSVSREKKERFSLILESASTNQTSMYLCASSPLLTGDYEQYFGPGTRLTVT.

The rearrangement joins TRBV7-2 to TRBJ2-7; D is uncertain. Germline lookup yields CDR1 SGHTA and CDR2 FQGNSA. The CDR3 length is 15 residues. Trimming took 2 bases from V and 3 from J, leaving 14 bases between them. Here the CDR3 DNA reads TGTGCCAGCAGCTTATTGGGCAGGCCAAGCTACGAGCAGTACTTC. Protein product: CASSLLGRPSYEQYF. The variable domain in full, completed from reference TRBV7-2 and TRBJ2-7, reads GAGVSQSPSNKVTEKGKDVELRCDPISGHTALYWYRQSLGQGLEFLIYFQGNSAPDKSGLPSDRFSAERTGGSVSTLTIQRTQQEDSAVYLCASSLLGRPSYEQYFGPGTRLTVT.

This chain joins TRBV5-5 and TRBJ2-7; no firm D call. The CDR3 is 16 residues long. Germline lookup yields CDR1 SGHKS and CDR2 YYEKEE (reference sequence). Trimming shortened V by 5 bases and J by 4 bases, and 22 bases separated the two germline ends. DNA for the CDR3: TGTGCCAGCAGTCTTGCCCGTCCCGGGCCCCAATACGAGCAGTACTTC. It encodes CASSLARPGPQYEQYF.

The chain carries TRBV20-1 and TRBJ1-6; D is perhaps TRBD1 (5 bases). Looked up from germline, CDR1 is DFQATT and CDR2 is SNEGSKA (reference sequence). The CDR3 is 14 residues long. The V end lost 5 bases, the J end lost 6 bases, and 14 bases lay between the germline ends. CDR3 DNA sequence: TGCAGTGCTTCCCTAGCAGGGAGTAATTCACCCCTCCACTTT. This encodes CSASLAGSNSPLHF.

The V gene is TRBV20-1, the J gene TRBJ2-3; 10 bases fit TRBD2. The CDR3 has 19 residues. The V gene's germline CDR1 is DFQATT and CDR2 SNEGSKA (reference sequence). J lost 1 base, V lost 3 bases, and 16 bases had no gene match. CDR3 residues: CSARGGLAALGSGTDTQYF. The CDR3 DNA is TGCAGTGCTAGGGGCGGACTAGCGGCATTGGGAAGCGGCACAGATACGCAGTATTTT.

The table lists this clonotype with a few counts. The chain combines TRBV20-1 with TRBJ2-7; 10 bases fit TRBD2. This CDR3 has 15 amino acids. The V gene's germline CDR1 is DFQATT and CDR2 SNEGSKA (reference sequence). V was pared by 4 bases and J by 4 bases, with 10 bases of the junction left unmatched. In DNA, the CDR3 is TGCAGTGCTACAGAACCGGGACTAGCGCCTTACGAGCAGTACTTC. Translation: CSATEPGLAPYEQYF.

This clonotype was seen only a few times. The J gene is TRBJ2-3, the V gene TRBV7-9; TRBD1 matches at 9 bases. V dropped 5 bases and J dropped 1; count of bases not matched to a gene: 7. This CDR3 has 16 amino acids. From germline, CDR1 is SEHNR and CDR2 FQNEAQ (reference sequence). The CDR3 loop reads CASSHRGPMGTDTQYF. The CDR3 DNA reads as TGTGCCAGCAGCCACAGGGGGCCTATGGGCACAGATACGCAGTATTTT. Looking up the rest from reference TRBV7-9 and TRBJ2-3 gives the full variable domain: DTGVSQNPRHKITKRGQNVTFRCDPISEHNRLYWYRQTLGQGPEFLTYFQNEAQLEKSRLLSDRFSAERPKGSFSTLEIQRTEQGDSAMYLCASSHRGPMGTDTQYFGPGTRLTVL.

This clonotype occurred a few times. The rearrangement links TRBV12-3 or TRBV12-4 to TRBJ1-3; D uncertain. V shed 3 bases and J shed 0 bases, with 6 bases lying between them. The CDR3 contains 14 residues. The CDR3 coding sequence is TGTGCCAGCAGTTTCGTCAGCTCTGGAAACACCATATATTTT. Encoded protein: CASSFVSSGNTIYF.

V gene TRBV4-2 combines with J gene TRBJ2-7, with 11 bases fitting TRBD1. J was trimmed by 2 bases and V by 0 bases; bases with no gene match: 3. Germline V gives CDR1 LGHNA, CDR2 YNFKEQ. The CDR3 totals 16 residues. The CDR3 DNA reads TGTGCCAGCAGCCAAGAGACGGGACAGGGGGCCTACGAGCAGTACTTC. Amino acid sequence: CASSQETGQGAYEQYF.

V is TRBV24-1 and J is TRBJ2-7; 10 bases line up with TRBD1. This CDR3 region has 15 residues. Germline CDR1 is KGHDR and CDR2 is SFDVKD. V lost 4 bases and J lost 5; bases outside the gene matches: 7. CDR3: CATSERTGGLDEQYF. The CDR3 bases are TGTGCCACCAGTGAAAGGACAGGGGGTCTCGACGAGCAGTACTTC.

This chain links TRBV10-3 with TRBJ2-1; tentative D call: TRBD1 (6 bases). The CDR3 covers 15 residues. Germline V gene data show CDR1 as ENHRY and CDR2 as SYGVKD. Trimming shortened V by 4 bases and J by 8 bases, and 18 bases separated the two germline ends. The CDR3 nucleotides are TGTGCCATCAGTGGGAAGGGACAAACCGTGGATGAGCAGTTCTTC. It is translated as CAISGKGQTVDEQFF.

This clonotype was detected only a few times. The V call is TRBV7-3, the J call TRBJ2-3, with D unclear. In germline, CDR1 is SGHTA, CDR2 FQGTGA. Trimming took 6 bases from V and 6 from J, leaving 16 bases between them. The CDR3 has 14 residues. The DNA for the CDR3 is TGTGCCAGCAGTCTGGGGTCGAGCGCCGATACGCAGTATTTT. Translation: CASSLGSSADTQYF. Full variable domain (outside the CDR3, taken from reference TRBV7-3 and TRBJ2-3): GAGVSQTPSNKVTEKGKYVELRCDPISGHTALYWYRQSLGQGPEFLIYFQGTGAADDSGLPNDRFFAVRPEGSVSTLKIQRTERGDSAVYLCASSLGSSADTQYFGPGTRLTVL.

This clonotype was seen at least ten times. The CDR3 here is CASSQGLAANIQYF. The CDR3 coding sequence is TGTGCCAGCAGCCAGGGACTAGCGGCAAACATTCAGTACTTC. J is TRBJ2-4 and V is TRBV12-3 or TRBV12-4; 11 nucleotides align to TRBD2. This CDR3 spans 14 amino acids. With V trimmed by 6 bases and J by 6 bases, 4 bases remained unmatched.

This clonotype was counted between two and nine times. The rearrangement uses TRBV7-2 and TRBJ2-2, with 8 bases aligning to TRBD2. The CDR3 has 15 residues. Losses at the gene ends were 6 bases for V and 6 bases for J; bases not matched to a gene: 9. From germline, CDR1 is SGHTA and CDR2 FQGNSA. CDR3 sequence: CASRRAGDSPGELFF. CDR3 in DNA: TGTGCCAGCAGACGAGCGGGGGATTCACCCGGGGAGCTGTTTTTT.

This clonotype appeared many times. The V gene is TRBV6-5, the J gene TRBJ2-3; D remains ambiguous. Trimming cost V 4 bases and J 5 bases, with 13 bases left between them. Germline V CDR1 and CDR2: MNHEY, SVGAGI. The CDR3 has 14 amino acids. CDR3 nucleotides: TGTGCCAGCAGTTCCCCCCGATTTGGAGATACGCAGTATTTT. Its protein is CASSSPRFGDTQYF.